This T cell receptor beta chain was identified during a study of cytomegalovirus exposure and HLA in healthy donors. Study at large: Clustering assigned about four fifths of the approximately 400 genotyped donors to the Caucasian-associated ancestry cluster.

The PCR contained 60 Vbeta and 13 Jbeta primers. Assay used: immunoSEQ multiplex PCR; TCRdb lists only in-frame clones, some missing. Here the sample spans around 140,000 clones, about 82% being singletons. Points on this clone: Its antigen is as yet unknown.

Points from the study as a whole: Reports indicated that the classifier achieved high specificity and sensitivity in diagnosing cytomegalovirus status. The analysis excluded some indistinguishable V segments, including TRBV6-2 and TRBV6-3.

The V segment lost 7 bases and the J segment 0 bases; nucleotides outside the gene matches: 5. The CDR3 loop spans 14 amino acids. Germline loops: CDR1 SNHLY, CDR2 FYNNEI. This receptor was obtained from a female donor in good health and CMV-seropositive. Material for sequencing was PBMCs. V usage is TRBV2 and J usage is TRBJ1-1, with TRBD1 matching 7 bases. CDR3 DNA sequence: TGTGCCAGCAAAACAGGGGTAGTGAACACTGAAGCTTTCTTT. Translation gives CASKTGVVNTEAFF.